These 12 T cell receptor beta chains share one sample of origin, sequenced in a study of Graves' ophthalmopathy and Graves' hyperthyroidism. RNA transcripts provided the template for amplifying TCR beta CDR3 regions. First-round RT-PCR used HTBI primers; second-round multiplex PCR followed. TCRdb independently ran MiXCR on the multiplex PCR reads; one entry per CDR3 protein. The table lists 300,000 to 400,000 distinct CDR3 sequences, roughly 15% of them singletons, with roughly 2.6% in the top ten. Sequenced: peripheral blood. The receptors originated from an adult woman with stable Graves' hyperthyroidism.

This chain links TRBV20-1 with TRBJ2-7; 10 bases map to TRBD2. The CDR3 covers 13 residues. The J segment lost 4 bases and the V segment lost 5 bases, leaving 5 bases of the junction unmatched. The germline V gene encodes CDR1 DFQATT and CDR2 SNEGSKA (reference sequence). The CDR3 reads CSAVTSGTYEQYF. The CDR3 DNA follows: TGCAGTGCTGTTACTAGCGGGACTTACGAGCAGTACTTC.

This clonotype was seen many times. The rearrangement uses TRBV6-2 or TRBV6-3 and TRBJ1-1, with TRBD1 matching 10 bases. V lost 6 bases and J lost 7; bases outside the gene matches: 11. Germline V lookup: CDR1 MNHEY, CDR2 SVGEGT. This CDR3 spans 15 amino acids. The chain's CDR3 is CASRHKTGTGVEAFF. The CDR3 DNA reads TGTGCCAGCAGACACAAAACCGGGACAGGGGTTGAAGCTTTCTTT.

In its sample, this clonotype was seen many times. The rearrangement joins TRBV7-6 to TRBJ2-7, with 7 positions matching TRBD1. With V trimmed by 3 bases and J by 3 bases, 14 bases remained unmatched. The CDR3 consists of 17 residues. Germline CDR1 and CDR2: SGHVS and FNYEAQ. The CDR3 sequence: CASSFSKGTGAGYEQYF. For the CDR3, the DNA is TGTGCCAGCAGCTTTAGTAAAGGTACAGGGGCGGGCTACGAGCAGTACTTC.

This clonotype has a handful of counts. The chain is built from TRBV18 and TRBJ2-5; TRBD1 or TRBD2 may be the D gene (7 bases each). Per germline, CDR1 KGHSH and CDR2 LQKENI. With 3 bases removed from V and 4 bases from J, the gap between germline ends came to 15 bases. This CDR3 contains 15 residues. The CDR3: CASSPRQGGGETQYF. CDR3 nucleotide sequence: TGTGCCAGCTCACCGAGACAGGGCGGGGGAGAGACCCAGTACTTC.

This clonotype was seen many times. One junction end disagrees with the germline gene, perhaps due to a read error. The chain uses TRBV5-1 and TRBJ2-2, with D perhaps matching TRBD2 (6 bases). CDR3 length: 17 amino acids. Germline V CDR1 and CDR2: SGHRS, YFSETQ. In DNA, the CDR3 is TGCGCCAGCAGCTTGGAGGGCGGGAAGGGCAACATCGGGGAGCTGTTTTTT. This gives the protein CASSLEGGKGNIGELFF.

This clonotype was seen at least ten times. The chain joins TRBV28 to TRBJ2-7, with D tentatively TRBD2 (6 bases). Germline V lookup: CDR1 MDHEN, CDR2 SYDVKM. Trimming left V 5 bases short and J 4 bases short, with 15 bases between. This CDR3 is built from 14 residues. Here the CDR3 reads CASSPELAGYEQYF. The CDR3 DNA sequence: TGTGCCAGCAGTCCAGAGTTGGCGGGGTACGAGCAGTACTTC.

This sequence joins TRBV29-1 and TRBJ2-2; D is tentatively TRBD1 or TRBD2 (5 bases each). The germline V and J ends were trimmed by 7 bases and 1 base, with 16 bases remaining between them. CDR3 length equals 15 residues. Germline values: CDR1 SQVTM, CDR2 ANQGSEA. CDR3 sequence (DNA): TGCAGCGCTACACCCGGGACCGTGAACACCGGGGAGCTGTTTTTT. This encodes CSATPGTVNTGELFF.

This clonotype was seen at least ten times. This chain connects TRBV20-1 to TRBJ1-1, with D possibly TRBD1 on 6 matching bases. V gave up 1 base and J gave up 1 base, with 7 bases separating them. Germline CDR1 reads DFQATT; CDR2 reads SNEGSKA (reference sequence). The CDR3 loop spans 13 amino acids. CDR3 residues: CSARVQGNTEAFF. The CDR3 DNA reads as TGCAGTGCTAGAGTACAGGGGAACACTGAAGCTTTCTTT.

This clonotype appeared many times. This sequence joins TRBV27 and TRBJ2-5, with unresolved D. The length of the CDR3 is 13 residues. Germline V gene lookup returns CDR1 MNHEY and CDR2 SMNVEV (reference sequence). V lost 5 bases to trimming and J lost 1 base, with 8 bases between them. This CDR3 reads CASSPPAQETQYF. The CDR3 nucleotides read TGTGCCAGCAGTCCCCCGGCCCAAGAGACCCAGTACTTC.

There are many counts of this clonotype. The genes are TRBV20-1 and TRBJ1-6, with 8 bases identical to TRBD1. V was clipped by 1 base and J by 10 bases; unmatched bases: 3. The CDR3 loop spans 13 amino acids. Looked up from germline, CDR1 is DFQATT and CDR2 is SNEGSKA (reference sequence). CDR3 amino acids: CSARGTGKSPLHF. In nucleotides, the CDR3 is TGCAGTGCTAGAGGGACAGGGAAATCACCCCTCCACTTT.

This clonotype appeared many times. V is TRBV12-3 or TRBV12-4 and J is TRBJ2-2; 13 nucleotides agree with TRBD2. The V segment lost 1 base and the J segment 7 bases; nucleotides outside the gene matches: 6. The CDR3 extends over 17 amino acids. The CDR3 DNA is TGTGCCAGCAGTTTAGGGACTAGCGGGAGCGTAGGCGGGGAGCTGTTTTTT. Encoded protein: CASSLGTSGSVGGELFF.

In its sample, this clonotype was seen many times. The chain carries TRBV15 and TRBJ1-1; D may be TRBD1 (6 bases). The length of the CDR3 is 15 residues. Trimming stripped 0 bases from V and 4 bases from J, with 12 bases between. CDR1 is LNHNV and CDR2 is YYDKDF in the germline V gene (reference sequence). The CDR3 spells CATSRDPRGGTEAFF. CDR3 nucleotide sequence: TGTGCCACCAGCAGAGATCCGAGAGGGGGCACTGAAGCTTTCTTT.